The entry that follows covers one T cell receptor beta chain sequence. Germline lookup yields CDR1 SNHLY and CDR2 FYNNEI. Trimming cost V 4 bases and J 2 bases, with 12 bases left between them. The CDR3 sequence is 15 residues long. The sample comes from a study of shared T cell receptors in the human thymus. TCRdb keeps only in-frame clones here, not all; method: immunoSEQ multiplex PCR. The data contain about 660,000 clones, about 90% of them singletons. These data are also associated with another study on human thymus T cells. That publication notes: Finnish infants who were healthy and having corrective surgery for congenital heart defects made up the donors. In corrective heart surgery, resections were taken, and these provided the thymus tissue. Related studies noted strongly shared thymic repertoires across unrelated people.

The sequenced material came from thymocytes. This rearrangement joins TRBV2 to TRBJ2-1; no reliable D call. The TCR comes from a boy younger than two with a congenital heart defect. The CDR3 bases are TGTGCCAGCAGTGTGCGCGTCCAAGCCTACAATGAGCAGTTCTTC. Translated, it gives CASSVRVQAYNEQFF.